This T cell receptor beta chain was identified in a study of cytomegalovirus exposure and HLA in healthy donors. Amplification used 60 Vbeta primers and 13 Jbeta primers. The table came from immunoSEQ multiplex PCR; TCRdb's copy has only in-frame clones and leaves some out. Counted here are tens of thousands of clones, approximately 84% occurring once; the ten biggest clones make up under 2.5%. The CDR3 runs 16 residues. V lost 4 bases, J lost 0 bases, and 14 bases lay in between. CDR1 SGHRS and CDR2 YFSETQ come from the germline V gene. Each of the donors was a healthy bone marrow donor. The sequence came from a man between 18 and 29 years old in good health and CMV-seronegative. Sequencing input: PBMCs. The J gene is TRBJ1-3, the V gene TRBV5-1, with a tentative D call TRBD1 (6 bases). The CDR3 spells CASSGTDRGSGNTIYF. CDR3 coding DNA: TGCGCCAGCAGCGGGACGGACAGAGGCTCTGGAAACACCATATATTTT.